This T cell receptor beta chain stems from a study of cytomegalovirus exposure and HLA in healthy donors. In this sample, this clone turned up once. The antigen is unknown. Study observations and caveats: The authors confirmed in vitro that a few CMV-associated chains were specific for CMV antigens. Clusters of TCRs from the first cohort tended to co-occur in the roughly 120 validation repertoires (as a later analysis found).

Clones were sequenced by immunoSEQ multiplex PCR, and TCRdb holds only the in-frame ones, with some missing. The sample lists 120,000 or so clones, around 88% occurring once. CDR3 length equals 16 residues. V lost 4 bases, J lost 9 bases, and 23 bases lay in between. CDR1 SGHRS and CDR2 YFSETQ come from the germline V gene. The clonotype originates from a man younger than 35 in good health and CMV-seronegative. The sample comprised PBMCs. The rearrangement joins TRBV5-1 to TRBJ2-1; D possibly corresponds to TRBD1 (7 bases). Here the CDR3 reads CASSPDAGQTYGEQFF. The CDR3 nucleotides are TGCGCCAGCAGCCCAGACGCGGGACAGACGTACGGTGAGCAGTTCTTC.